This is a list of T cell receptor beta chains from one sample in a study of T cell repertoires in cytomegalovirus infection. What these receptors recognize is not known. TCRdb re-analysed the reads in MiXCR, keeping a single row per CDR3 protein. The sample carries fewer than 1,000,000 distinct CDR3 sequences, about 33% recorded once. The input for sequencing was cultured CD8+ T cells from PBMCs, taken from culture after CMV antigen stimulation. Source of these receptors: a human donor in good health (CMV status not recorded). Some clones in this sample may be carry-over from other donors' samples. Each CDR3 is given with its conserved first and last residue. Fields, in order: D gene, J gene, clone size, V gene, CDR3 DNA, CDR3 protein. The D gene is left open where the match is weak. Clone size is stated in some rows and not others, as once, few, many or a class when expanded.

>TRBD2|TRBJ2-7|few|TRBV4-1
TGCGCCAGCAGCCAAGGGAGAGGCGGGGGATACGAGCAGTACTTC
CASSQGRGGGYEQYF
>NA|TRBJ2-1|NA|TRBV12-5
TGTGCTAGTGGTTTTTACGGGGGGCGTACTTGGAGTGACAATGAGCAGTTCTTC
CASGFYGGRTWSDNEQFF
>NA|TRBJ2-7|NA|TRBV5-8
TGTGCCAGCAACTTGGGGAACAGGGTCGAGCAGTACTTC
CASNLGNRVEQYF
>NA|TRBJ2-1|once|TRBV20-1
TGCAGTGCTAGACCCGAGGGGGGTTTGGTCCATTACAATGAGCAGTTCTTC
CSARPEGGLVHYNEQFF
>NA|TRBJ1-1|few|TRBV7-6
TGTGCCAGCAGCTTAGATTGGGCGAACACTGAAGCTTTCTTT
CASSLDWANTEAFF
>NA|TRBJ1-1|NA|TRBV6-2/TRBV6-3
TGTGCCAGCAGTCGCCTGGACAGACCCTCTGAAGCTTTCTTT
CASSRLDRPSEAFF
>NA|TRBJ1-1|NA|TRBV7-8
TGTGCCAGCAGCGAGCGAGGATTCGAGGGGAACACTGAAGCTTTCTTT
CASSERGFEGNTEAFF
>NA|TRBJ2-3|many|TRBV7-2
TGTGCCAGCAGCTTAGTCTCCGGGGGATATAGCACAGATACGCAGTATTTT
CASSLVSGGYSTDTQYF
>NA|TRBJ1-2|once|TRBV12-3/TRBV12-4
TGTGCCAGCAGCCTGGGGGAATTAAACTATGGCTACACCTTC
CASSLGELNYGYTF
>NA|TRBJ2-5|NA|TRBV6-2/TRBV6-3
TGTGCCAGCAGTTGGAGGGTGGAGACCCAGTACTTC
CASSWRVETQYF